The 24 T cell receptor beta chains listed next were all sequenced from one sample in a study of identical twins. A single record per CDR3 protein comes from TCRdb applying MiXCR to the 5' RACE reads. The repertoire holds approximately 1.8 million distinct CDR3 sequences, roughly a third seen once, with 0.25% to 0.3% in the top ten. The sequenced sample consisted of cord blood. The receptors were sampled from a newborn girl in good health.

The gene calls are TRBV6-1 and TRBJ1-6; no definite D call. Per germline, CDR1 MNHNS and CDR2 SASEGT. V was shortened by 0 bases and J by 4 bases, with 7 bases between the two germline ends. The CDR3 is made up of 15 amino acids. The CDR3 spells CASSEATVYNSPLHF. The DNA for the CDR3 is TGTGCCAGCAGTGAAGCGACTGTTTATAATTCACCCCTCCACTTT.

V gene TRBV13 combines with J gene TRBJ2-1; D remains ambiguous. V dropped 2 bases and J dropped 10 bases, with 18 bases sitting between them. The CDR3 totals 15 residues. Per the germline V gene, CDR1 is PRHDT and CDR2 is FYEKMQ (reference sequence). The CDR3: CASSLLSESSYEQFF. The CDR3 DNA follows: TGTGCCAGCAGCTTACTCAGCGAAAGCTCCTACGAGCAGTTCTTC.

With respect to this clonotype: Mismatch with germline at one junction end may stem from a read error. The chain couples TRBV27 to TRBJ1-1; 7 bases agree with TRBD1. Germline CDR1 MNHEY, CDR2 SMNVEV (reference sequence). This CDR3 spans 15 amino acids. The CDR3 DNA sequence: TGTTCCAGCAGTTTATCGCGGACAGGGAACACTGAAGCTTTCTTT. It encodes CSSSLSRTGNTEAFF.

The chain has TRBV20-1 and TRBJ1-6, with 9 bases aligning to TRBD1. The CDR3 runs to 14 residues. Per the germline V gene, CDR1 is DFQATT and CDR2 is SNEGSKA (reference sequence). V lost 4 bases and J lost 5; bases outside the gene matches: 3. CDR3 in DNA: TGCAGTGCTAAACAGGGGGCGAATAATTCACCCCTCCACTTT. It is translated as CSAKQGANNSPLHF.

The chain joins TRBV3-1 to TRBJ2-5, with 7 bases fitting TRBD1. V shed 8 bases and J 4 bases; nucleotides not matched to a gene: 7. CDR3 length: 13 amino acids. Germline CDR1 is LGHDT and CDR2 is YNNKEL (reference sequence). CDR3 in DNA: TGTGCCAGCGGTGACAGGGTAGTAGAGACCCAGTACTTC. Translated: CASGDRVVETQYF.

The V and J genes are TRBV6-1 and TRBJ1-2; 7 nucleotides agree with TRBD1. Germline-derived CDR1 and CDR2 are MNHNS and SASEGT. The CDR3 is 15 amino acids. After removal of 10 bases from V and 0 bases from J, the junction contained 11 bases not matched to a gene. CDR3 region: CATKRQGNSNYGYTF. The CDR3 nucleotides read TGTGCCACCAAGAGACAGGGAAACTCTAACTATGGCTACACCTTC.

This rearrangement joins TRBV11-1 to TRBJ2-2, with no clear D. The CDR3 is 14 residues long. V shed 6 bases and J shed 1 base, with 9 bases lying between them. The germline CDR1 and CDR2 sequences are SGHAT and FQDESV (reference sequence). For the CDR3, the DNA is TGTGCCAGCAGGCCCCTCTGGAACACCGGGGAGCTGTTTTTT. Its translation: CASRPLWNTGELFF. Combining the CDR3 with reference TRBV11-1 and TRBJ2-2 gives the whole variable domain EAEVAQSPRYKITEKSQAVAFWCDPISGHATLYWYRQILGQGPELLVQFQDESVVDDSQLPKDRFSAERLKGVDSTLKIQPAELGDSAMYLCASRPLWNTGELFFGEGSRLTVL.

This clonotype was detected many times. This chain links TRBV4-2 with TRBJ2-1; tentative D call: TRBD2 (6 bases). The germline V gene encodes CDR1 LGHNA and CDR2 YNFKEQ. The CDR3 loop spans 15 amino acids. The V and J ends lost 3 bases and 0 bases respectively, with 9 bases between them. This CDR3 is CASSQGDSSYNEQFF. The CDR3 DNA reads TGTGCCAGCAGCCAGGGGGACTCCTCCTACAATGAGCAGTTCTTC.

This clonotype was seen once. The chain uses TRBV11-2 and TRBJ2-3; 8 bases match TRBD2. CDR3 length: 17 amino acids. V gave up 4 bases and J gave up 2 bases; unmatched junction bases: 11. CDR1 is SGHAT, CDR2 FQNNGV, per germline. CDR3 sequence (DNA): TGTGCCAGCAGCTCCCGCGGGAGGCAGATACCCACAGATACGCAGTATTTT. Translation: CASSSRGRQIPTDTQYF.

The V call is TRBV12-3 or TRBV12-4, the J call TRBJ1-1; D remains unclear. The V end lost 3 bases, the J end lost 4 bases, and 15 bases lay between the germline ends. The CDR3 is 15 residues long. The CDR3 region is CASSFTNSKGTEAFF. In DNA form, the CDR3 reads TGTGCCAGCAGTTTCACTAACTCGAAAGGCACTGAAGCTTTCTTT.

The V and J genes are TRBV20-1 and TRBJ2-3; TRBD2 agrees at 15 bases. Looked up from germline, CDR1 is DFQATT and CDR2 is SNEGSKA (reference sequence). V shed 5 bases and J 4 bases; nucleotides not matched to a gene: 4. The CDR3 totals 15 residues. The CDR3 DNA is TGCAGTGCTTTCGGACTAGCGGGGGGGGCAGATACGCAGTATTTT. Its protein is CSAFGLAGGADTQYF.

This clonotype was observed a few times. The chain combines TRBV9 with TRBJ2-7, with D unresolved. This CDR3 spans 14 amino acids. Germline V CDR1 and CDR2: SGDLS, YYNGEE. V shed 2 bases and J shed 0 bases, with 9 bases lying between them. As DNA, the CDR3 is TGTGCCAGCAGCGTGGGTCCCAGCTCCTACGAGCAGTACTTC. Protein product: CASSVGPSSYEQYF.

V gene TRBV12-3 or TRBV12-4 combines with J gene TRBJ2-7; 7 bases match TRBD1. The CDR3 runs 14 residues. The trim removed 6 bases at V and 4 bases at J, leaving 9 bases unmatched. The CDR3, as DNA: TGTGCCAGCAGAAGGGGACAGAGGGTTTACGAGCAGTACTTC. Translating gives CASRRGQRVYEQYF.

The chain has TRBV27 and TRBJ2-1; D tentatively fits TRBD1 or TRBD2 (6 bases each). This CDR3 contains 15 residues. Germline CDR1 and CDR2: MNHEY and SMNVEV (reference sequence). Trimming stripped 9 bases from V and 0 bases from J, with 15 bases between. The CDR3 protein is CASKKGDFSYNEQFF. CDR3 sequence (DNA): TGTGCCAGTAAAAAGGGGGACTTCTCCTACAATGAGCAGTTCTTC.

As for this clonotype: This clone may be a read error of a much larger clone one base away. The chain couples TRBV29-1 to TRBJ2-7; 9 bases are shared with TRBD2. The J call may be in error: the DNA end matches TRBJ2-4 better. CDR3 size: 12 residues. In germline, CDR1 is SQVTM, CDR2 ANQGSEA. CDR3 DNA sequence: TGCAGCGTTGGTAGCGGGAGAAGCATTCAGTACTTC. Amino acids: CSVGSGRSIQYF.

This chain links TRBV6-1 with TRBJ1-4; 9 nucleotides line up with TRBD1. CDR1 is MNHNS, CDR2 SASEGT, per germline. J gave up 8 bases and V 10 bases, and 8 bases lay outside the gene matches. The CDR3 has 13 residues. The CDR3 loop is CATVGQGREKLFF. For the CDR3, the DNA is TGTGCCACGGTGGGACAGGGACGGGAAAAACTGTTTTTT.

The V gene is TRBV7-8, the J gene TRBJ1-1; TRBD1 might be the D (6 bases). The CDR3 is made up of 16 amino acids. V was trimmed by 8 bases and J by 0 bases, leaving 19 bases between them. Germline CDR1 and CDR2: SGHVS and FQNEAQ. CDR3 coding DNA: TGTGCCAGCTCTTCCCGGGACACAATTATGAACACTGAAGCTTTCTTT. Protein: CASSSRDTIMNTEAFF.

In its sample, this clonotype was seen a few times. The CDR3 reads CASKDASSTDTQYF. In DNA form, the CDR3 reads TGCGCCAGCAAGGACGCCTCTAGCACAGATACGCAGTATTTT. J is TRBJ2-3 and V is TRBV5-1; D not certain. This CDR3 is built from 14 residues. CDR1 is SGHRS, CDR2 YFSETQ, per germline. V was shortened by 6 bases and J by 0 bases, with 11 bases between the two germline ends.

This clonotype was picked up a small number of times. The chain recombines TRBV4-2 with TRBJ2-3; no firm D call. The germline V gene encodes CDR1 LGHNA and CDR2 YNFKEQ. The V and J ends lost 5 bases and 4 bases respectively, with 13 bases between them. The CDR3 runs to 14 residues. The CDR3 sequence: CASSYMTGADTQYF. As DNA, the CDR3 is TGTGCCAGCAGCTATATGACTGGCGCAGATACGCAGTATTTT.

The V gene is TRBV25-1, the J gene TRBJ2-4; 9 bases map to TRBD1. The DNA end is more similar to TRBJ2-7, so the J call may be wrong. The CDR3 is made up of 14 amino acids. In germline, CDR1 is MGHDK, CDR2 SYGVNS. CDR3 DNA sequence: TGTGCCAGCATAGTCAGGACAGGGGCGTACGAGCAGTACTTC. It translates to CASIVRTGAYEQYF.

The V and J genes are TRBV20-1 and TRBJ2-4, with TRBD2 identical over 7 bases. Germline CDR1 DFQATT, CDR2 SNEGSKA (reference sequence). V trimming: 6 bases; J trimming: 0 bases; junction bases outside the gene matches: 17. The CDR3 is 18 residues long. The CDR3 is CSATGQLALIVAKNIQYF. The CDR3, as DNA: TGCAGTGCCACCGGACAACTAGCGCTGATAGTAGCCAAAAACATTCAGTACTTC.

V gene TRBV30 combines with J gene TRBJ1-4; D possibly corresponds to TRBD1 (5 bases). The V gene lost 1 base and the J gene lost 7 bases, with 13 bases spanning the gap. The CDR3 sequence is 14 residues long. CDR1 and CDR2 from the germline V gene are GTSNPN and SVGIG (reference sequence). Written as DNA, the CDR3 is TGTGCCTGGAGTGCGTTAACAGGAATTGAAAAACTGTTTTTT. Its protein product is CAWSALTGIEKLFF.

V is TRBV19 and J is TRBJ2-3, with TRBD2 identical over 12 bases. The CDR3 loop spans 17 amino acids. Germline V lookup: CDR1 LNHDA, CDR2 SQIVND (reference sequence). J lost 4 bases, V lost 1 base, and 6 bases had no gene match. CDR3 sequence (DNA): TGTGCCAGTAGTATAGCCCGACTAGCGGGAGTACCAGATACGCAGTATTTT. The encoded protein is CASSIARLAGVPDTQYF.

The table lists this clonotype with many counts. This chain links TRBV12-3 or TRBV12-4 with TRBJ2-1, with D tentatively TRBD1 or TRBD2 (5 bases each). Deletions cut 1 base from V and 8 bases from J, with 6 bases between. The CDR3 covers 12 residues. The CDR3 is CASSLGGYEQFF. The CDR3, as DNA: TGTGCCAGCAGTTTAGGGGGGTATGAGCAGTTCTTC.